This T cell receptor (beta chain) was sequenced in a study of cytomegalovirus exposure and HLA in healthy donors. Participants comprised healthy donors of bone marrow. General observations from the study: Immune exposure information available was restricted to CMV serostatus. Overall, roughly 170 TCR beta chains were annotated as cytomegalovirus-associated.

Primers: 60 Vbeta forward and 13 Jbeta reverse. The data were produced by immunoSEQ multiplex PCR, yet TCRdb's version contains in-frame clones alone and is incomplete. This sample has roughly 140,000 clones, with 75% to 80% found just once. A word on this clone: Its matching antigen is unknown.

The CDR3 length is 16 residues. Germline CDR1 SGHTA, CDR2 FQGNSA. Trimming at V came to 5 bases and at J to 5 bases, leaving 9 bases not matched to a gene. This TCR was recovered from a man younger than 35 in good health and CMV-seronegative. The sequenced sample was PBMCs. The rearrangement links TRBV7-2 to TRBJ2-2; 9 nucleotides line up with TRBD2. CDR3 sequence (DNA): TGTGCCAGCAGCGGATCGCCCAGCGGGGGGACCGGGGAGCTGTTTTTT. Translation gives CASSGSPSGGTGELFF. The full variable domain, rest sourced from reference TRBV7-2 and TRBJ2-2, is GAGVSQSPSNKVTEKGKDVELRCDPISGHTALYWYRQSLGQGLEFLIYFQGNSAPDKSGLPSDRFSAERTGGSVSTLTIQRTQQEDSAVYLCASSGSPSGGTGELFFGEGSRLTVL.